This T cell receptor beta chain was found in a study of neurological immune-mediated disorders. Each TCR transcript was tagged with a 10-nucleotide random UMI during 5'RACE. TCRdb fed the 5' RACE reads into MiXCR, producing one record per CDR3 protein. Here the sample spans 100,000 or so distinct CDR3 sequences, approximately 3.3% being singletons. The sequencing input was PBMCs. The receptor was isolated from a young woman with multiple sclerosis.

Here the CDR3 DNA reads TGCGCCAGCAGCCCGGTAGACCCCGGGGGGTACGAGCAGTACTTC. Protein: CASSPVDPGGYEQYF. The genes are TRBV5-1 and TRBJ2-7; 7 bases are a match to TRBD2. The germline V gene encodes CDR1 SGHRS and CDR2 YFSETQ. The length of the CDR3 is 15 residues. Germline trimming cut 4 bases from V and 4 bases from J; bases unmatched to any gene: 11.